This T cell receptor beta chain came from a study of blood T cell repertoires in COVID-19. Study information: Sources were T cells, B-cell-depleted T cells, or PBMCs; the material itself was cDNA or gDNA.

Germline CDR1 GTSNPN, CDR2 SVGIG (reference sequence). This CDR3 has 14 residues. Trimming took 3 bases from V and 4 from J; bases not matched to a gene: 5. Original processing methods: Estimation of nucleated cell counts was performed using reference gene primer amplification. Libraries were prepared by immunoSEQ multiplex PCR; TCRdb keeps only in-frame clonotypes and omits some of them. That table is the source of V, J and clone size, and D and trimming were worked out from the DNA. In the table there are around 91,000 clones, around 82% of which are singletons. The sequenced material came from peripheral blood. The source is a human donor in a cohort sampled during active COVID-19. The genes are TRBV30 and TRBJ2-1; 8 bases line up with TRBD1. In DNA form, the CDR3 reads TGTGCCTGGAGCGGCGGGGACAGGTACAATGAGCAGTTCTTC. It encodes CAWSGGDRYNEQFF.